The 27 T cell receptor beta chains in this list originate from one sample, sequenced in a study of human T cells and chemical hapten exposure. One entry per CDR3 protein, called by TCRdb with MiXCR from the RACE reads. Among 120,000 to 150,000 distinct CDR3 sequences, approximately 12% were seen once, and the ten largest hold 1.1% to 1.5%. As to time point: patch test 2, 6 weeks after DPC sensitization. The treatment was: therapeutic diphenylcyclopropenone sensitization with weekly scalp DPC. The source was whole blood, collected in connection with sensitization to the hapten diphenylcyclopropenone (DPC). These receptor sequences come from a woman aged 45-65 years with alopecia areata. Some clones in this sample may be carry-over from other donors' samples.

This clonotype was counted many times. The chain joins TRBV11-2 to TRBJ2-7, with D perhaps assigned TRBD1 or TRBD2 (5 bases each). The CDR3 loop spans 12 amino acids. Trimming took off 5 bases at V and 9 bases at J, with 14 bases between the two ends. The germline V gene encodes CDR1 SGHAT and CDR2 FQNNGV. CDR3 sequence reads: CASSPSGTGQYF. The CDR3 nucleotides read TGTGCCAGCAGCCCTTCCGGGACGGGGCAGTACTTC.

This chain uses TRBV14 with TRBJ2-7; possible D gene TRBD1, 6 bases. V lost 4 bases and J lost 2, with 9 bases in between. There are 13 residues in the CDR3. CDR1 is SGHDN, CDR2 FVKESK, per germline. The CDR3 DNA is TGTGCCAGCAGCCCAGGGGACCCCTACGAGCAGTACTTC. Amino acids: CASSPGDPYEQYF. Full variable domain (outside the CDR3, taken from reference TRBV14 and TRBJ2-7): EAGVTQFPSHSVIEKGQTVTLRCDPISGHDNLYWYRRVMGKEIKFLLHFVKESKQDESGMPNNRFLAERTGGTYSTLKVQPAELEDSGVYFCASSPGDPYEQYFGPGTRLTVT.

This chain connects TRBV6-5 to TRBJ1-5; a possible D gene is TRBD1 (6 bases). The germline V and J ends were trimmed by 5 bases and 6 bases, with 17 bases remaining between them. Germline CDR1 is MNHEY and CDR2 is SVGAGI. This CDR3 has 15 residues. The CDR3 DNA follows: TGTGCCAGCAGTCGTAAAATTACAGGGAGTCAGCCCCAGCATTTT. Protein product: CASSRKITGSQPQHF.

This clonotype was found many times. The chain joins TRBV11-2 to TRBJ2-4, with unresolved D. Germline assignment: CDR1 SGHAT and CDR2 FQNNGV. The CDR3 contains 15 residues. V gave up 2 bases and J gave up 0 bases, with 8 bases separating them. The CDR3: CASSLNGLAKNIQYF. CDR3 bases: TGTGCCAGCAGCTTAAACGGGTTAGCCAAAAACATTCAGTACTTC.

V and J are TRBV7-2 and TRBJ2-1; D call uncertain. V lost 4 bases, J lost 6 bases, and 10 bases lay in between. The CDR3 spans 13 residues. CDR1 is SGHTA, CDR2 FQGNSA, per germline. The CDR3 reads CASSYYWGNEQFF. DNA for the CDR3: TGTGCCAGCAGCTACTATTGGGGCAATGAGCAGTTCTTC.

This clonotype was counted a few times. The chain couples TRBV18 to TRBJ2-3; the match to TRBD1 covers 8 bases. CDR1 KGHSH and CDR2 LQKENI come from the germline V gene. This CDR3 has 13 residues. V lost 4 bases and J lost 5; bases outside the gene matches: 2. CDR3 nucleotide sequence: TGTGCCAGCTCACGACAGGGGCTAGATACGCAGTATTTT. This encodes CASSRQGLDTQYF. The full variable domain, completed using reference TRBV18 and TRBJ2-3, is NAGVMQNPRHLVRRRGQEARLRCSPMKGHSHVYWYRQLPEEGLKFMVYLQKENIIDESGMPKERFSAEFPKEGPSILRIQQVVRGDSAAYFCASSRQGLDTQYFGPGTRLTVL.

This clonotype was detected a few times. The rearrangement joins TRBV20-1 to TRBJ2-5; maybe TRBD2 (5 bases). In germline, CDR1 is DFQATT, CDR2 SNEGSKA (reference sequence). CDR3 length: 16 residues. Trimming stripped 5 bases from V and 0 bases from J, with 19 bases between. The CDR3: CSALSHGGGYQETQYF. The CDR3 coding sequence is TGCAGTGCTCTAAGTCATGGCGGCGGGTACCAAGAGACCCAGTACTTC.

This clonotype occurred a few times. The genes are TRBV23-1 and TRBJ1-4; D possibly corresponds to TRBD1 (6 bases). TRBV23-1 is treated as an ORF (open reading frame) with a function not yet certain. The CDR3 is 17 residues long. The V end was cut by 0 bases, the J end by 8 bases, with 19 bases between. The CDR3 DNA reads as TGCGCCAGCAGTCAATCCCCTGACAGGCCCCGGGGAGAAAAACTGTTTTTT. The encoded protein is CASSQSPDRPRGEKLFF.

This clonotype was recorded a few times. J is TRBJ1-5 and V is TRBV20-1; possible D gene TRBD1, 6 bases. V was trimmed by 0 bases and J by 2 bases, leaving 14 bases between them. This CDR3 is 16 amino acids long. Germline V CDR1 and CDR2: DFQATT, SNEGSKA (reference sequence). The CDR3 loop reads CSAREQGGLGNQPQHF. As DNA, the CDR3 is TGCAGTGCTAGAGAACAGGGCGGCTTGGGCAATCAGCCCCAGCATTTT.

There are many counts of this clonotype. The V call is TRBV29-1, the J call TRBJ2-1; 9 nucleotides line up with TRBD2. The CDR3 covers 15 residues. Germline CDR1 is SQVTM and CDR2 is ANQGSEA. V was clipped by 4 bases and J by 5 bases; unmatched bases: 9. The CDR3 DNA follows: TGCAGCGTTGTACGCCTAGCGGGGCGGGACAATGAGCAGTTCTTC. Translating gives CSVVRLAGRDNEQFF.

This clonotype was counted many times. The chain is built from TRBV3-1 and TRBJ1-1; D unresolved. The germline V and J ends were trimmed by 3 bases and 0 bases, with 5 bases remaining between them. CDR3 length equals 13 residues. Germline-derived CDR1 and CDR2 are LGHDT and YNNKEL (reference sequence). The DNA for the CDR3 is TGTGCCAGCAGCCAGAAAGTGAACACTGAAGCTTTCTTT. Residues: CASSQKVNTEAFF. The whole variable domain, remainder taken from reference TRBV3-1 and TRBJ1-1, is DTAVSQTPKYLVTQMGNDKSIKCEQNLGHDTMYWYKQDSKKFLKIMFSYNNKELIINETVPNRFSPKSPDKAHLNLHINSLELGDSAVYFCASSQKVNTEAFFGQGTRLTVV.

This clonotype was seen more than once but under ten times. The rearrangement joins TRBV30 to TRBJ1-4; D not certain. The CDR3 totals 13 residues. The germline gives CDR1 GTSNPN, CDR2 SVGIG (reference sequence). V lost 2 bases to trimming and J lost 5 bases, with 9 bases between them. The CDR3 DNA reads as TGTGCCTGGAGTAGGGCGCAGAATGAAAAACTGTTTTTT. Translating gives CAWSRAQNEKLFF.

V is TRBV11-2 and J is TRBJ2-3, with D hard to call. Germline-derived CDR1 and CDR2 are SGHAT and FQNNGV. The V end was cut by 1 base, the J end by 9 bases, with 11 bases between. This CDR3 spans 13 amino acids. The chain's CDR3 is CASSLGGRSTQYF. For the CDR3, the DNA is TGTGCCAGCAGCTTAGGAGGACGGTCAACGCAGTATTTT.

This clonotype was counted a few times. The chain combines TRBV10-2 with TRBJ2-7; 12 bases fit TRBD2. CDR1 WSHSY and CDR2 SAAADI come from the germline V gene. Unmatched junction bases numbered 21, after V lost 5 bases and J lost 4 bases. CDR3 size: 20 residues. The CDR3 nucleotides are TGCGCCAGCAGTAAACATAGTAAGGCTAGCGGGAGGGCCAGGGAATACGAGCAGTACTTC. Translated: CASSKHSKASGRAREYEQYF.

The sample holds a few counts of this clonotype. This rearrangement joins TRBV11-2 to TRBJ2-1, with 13 bases that match TRBD2. V shed 4 bases, J shed 9 bases, and the junction held 3 bases outside the gene matches. Germline CDR1 reads SGHAT; CDR2 reads FQNNGV. This CDR3 has 14 residues. The CDR3 loop reads CASSSTSGRVEQFF. CDR3 nucleotide sequence: TGTGCCAGCAGCTCTACTAGCGGGAGGGTTGAGCAGTTCTTC.

V and J are TRBV7-2 and TRBJ2-7, with TRBD2 matching 12 bases. Losses at the gene ends were 5 bases for V and 0 bases for J; bases not matched to a gene: 11. CDR1 and CDR2 (germline): SGHTA, FQGNSA. The CDR3 has 18 residues. CDR3 residues: CASSPSGLAGGPSYEQYF. The CDR3 DNA sequence: TGTGCCAGCAGCCCTAGCGGGCTAGCGGGAGGGCCCTCCTACGAGCAGTACTTC.

This clonotype showed up many times. The V call is TRBV6-2 or TRBV6-3, the J call TRBJ2-7; D possibly corresponds to TRBD2 (5 bases). Trimming took off 3 bases at V and 0 bases at J, with 15 bases between the two ends. The CDR3 runs to 16 residues. Germline V lookup: CDR1 MNHEY, CDR2 SVGEGT. The CDR3 nucleotides are TGTGCCAGCAGTTATCCGCGCGACTACCTCTCCTACGAGCAGTACTTC. Translating it yields CASSYPRDYLSYEQYF.

J is TRBJ2-1 and V is TRBV29-1; D may correspond to TRBD1 or TRBD2 (6 bases each). Trimming shortened V by 4 bases and J by 4 bases, and 14 bases separated the two germline ends. The germline gives CDR1 SQVTM, CDR2 ANQGSEA. The CDR3 covers 14 residues. The CDR3 spells CSVASRGPYNEQFF. The DNA for the CDR3 is TGCAGCGTTGCTAGTCGGGGGCCATACAATGAGCAGTTCTTC.

This clonotype was counted at least ten times. The chain carries TRBV12-3 or TRBV12-4 and TRBJ2-5; D is possibly TRBD1 or TRBD2 (6 bases each). The CDR3 length is 14 residues. Trimming removed 2 bases from V and 14 bases from J, with 21 bases in between. The CDR3 DNA reads TGTGCCAGCAGTTTATATAGGGGGGCTGATGCCCCTTACTTC. The encoded protein is CASSLYRGADAPYF.

This clonotype was observed at least ten times. J is TRBJ1-2 and V is TRBV14; D is unclear. The CDR3 is 12 residues long. CDR1 is SGHDN and CDR2 is FVKESK in the germline V gene. V dropped 4 bases and J dropped 7 bases, with 10 bases sitting between them. The CDR3: CASSPRRGGYTF. The DNA of the CDR3 is TGTGCCAGCAGCCCCAGGAGAGGTGGCTACACCTTC. The full variable domain, with the rest looked up from reference TRBV14 and TRBJ1-2, is EAGVTQFPSHSVIEKGQTVTLRCDPISGHDNLYWYRRVMGKEIKFLLHFVKESKQDESGMPNNRFLAERTGGTYSTLKVQPAELEDSGVYFCASSPRRGGYTFGSGTRLTVV.

This clonotype has a count of ten or more. The chain employs TRBV18 and TRBJ1-1; D ambiguous. Trimming left V 2 bases short and J 0 bases short, with 4 bases between. Germline values: CDR1 KGHSH, CDR2 LQKENI. This CDR3 has 13 amino acids. The DNA for the CDR3 is TGTGCCAGCTCACCAGAAATGAACACTGAAGCTTTCTTT. This codes for CASSPEMNTEAFF.

The rearrangement links TRBV5-1 to TRBJ2-2; D remains unclear. The ends were cut back, 4 bases at V and 7 bases at J, with 14 bases in the middle. The CDR3 is made up of 14 amino acids. Germline values: CDR1 SGHRS, CDR2 YFSETQ. Written as DNA, the CDR3 is TGCGCCAGCAGCCCCGTCCCAGGAATCGGGGAGCTGTTTTTT. This encodes CASSPVPGIGELFF.

This clonotype occurred a few times. V gene TRBV15 combines with J gene TRBJ2-2; the D is unclear. Germline CDR1 is LNHNV and CDR2 is YYDKDF (reference sequence). This CDR3 spans 15 amino acids. V was pared by 2 bases and J by 1 base, with 8 bases between. CDR3 coding DNA: TGTGCCACCAGCAGATGGGGTAGGAACACCGGGGAGCTGTTTTTT. It yields the protein CATSRWGRNTGELFF.

The table lists this clonotype with a few counts. The V gene is TRBV20-1, the J gene TRBJ1-5, with D perhaps matching TRBD1 (5 bases). CDR3 length: 13 residues. Trimming removed 5 bases from V and 4 bases from J, with 12 bases in between. CDR1 and CDR2 from the germline V gene are DFQATT and SNEGSKA (reference sequence). CDR3 sequence (DNA): TGCAGTGCTCTAAGGGGAAGGAATCAGCCCCAGCATTTT. Its translation is CSALRGRNQPQHF.

This clonotype was counted ten times or more. The J gene is TRBJ2-1, the V gene TRBV30, with TRBD1 as a possible D gene (6 bases). The CDR3 length is 14 residues. The V end lost 2 bases, the J end lost 10 bases, and 18 bases lay between the germline ends. Per the germline V gene, CDR1 is GTSNPN and CDR2 is SVGIG (reference sequence). The CDR3 here is CAWSLSGPRGEQFF. The CDR3 DNA sequence: TGTGCCTGGAGTCTATCGGGCCCCAGGGGAGAGCAGTTCTTC.

The V gene is TRBV12-5, the J gene TRBJ2-1; D is undetermined. Germline V gene data show CDR1 as LGHNT and CDR2 as FRNRAP. Trimming pared 2 bases from V and 6 bases from J, leaving 2 bases between. There are 11 residues in the CDR3. The CDR3 DNA sequence: TGTGCTAGTGGTTTGTTCAATGAGCAGTTCTTC. This encodes CASGLFNEQFF.

V usage is TRBV6-2 or TRBV6-3 and J usage is TRBJ2-7; 8 nucleotides agree with TRBD1. The germline gives CDR1 MNHEY, CDR2 SVGEGT. This CDR3 spans 16 amino acids. J was trimmed by 2 bases and V by 0 bases; bases with no gene match: 6. For the CDR3, the DNA is TGTGCCAGCAGTTACTCGAAGGTACAGGGGGCCTACGAGCAGTACTTC. Its protein product is CASSYSKVQGAYEQYF.